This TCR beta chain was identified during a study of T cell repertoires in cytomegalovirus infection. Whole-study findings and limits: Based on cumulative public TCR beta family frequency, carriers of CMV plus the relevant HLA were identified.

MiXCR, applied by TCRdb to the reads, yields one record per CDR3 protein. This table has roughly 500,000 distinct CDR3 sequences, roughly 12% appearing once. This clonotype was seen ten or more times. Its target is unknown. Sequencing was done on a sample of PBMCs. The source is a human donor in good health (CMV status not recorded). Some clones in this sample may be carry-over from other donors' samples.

The CDR3 nucleotides read TGTGCCACCAGTGAGCCCGGATCAAACACCATATATTTT. It yields the protein CATSEPGSNTIYF. The chain joins TRBV24-1 to TRBJ1-3; D is unclear. Per germline, CDR1 KGHDR and CDR2 SFDVKD. This CDR3 comprises 13 residues. V lost 4 bases and J 6 bases, leaving 9 bases between the germline ends.